These T cell receptor beta chains were read from a single sample in a study of shared clonotypes between healthy human individuals. Sequencing used immunoSEQ multiplex PCR; TCRdb keeps in-frame clones, though not all of them. Of over a million clones in the sample, around 82% were seen once. Sample: memory CD4+ T cells from PBMCs. The receptors were sampled from a man aged 18-30 years in good health. Some clones in this sample may be carry-over from other donors' samples. Each CDR3 is given with its conserved first and last residue. Each record gives: clone size, D gene, V gene, J gene, CDR3 DNA, CDR3 protein. The D gene is left open where the match is weak. Clone size is shown for a subset of rows, as once, few, many or a class of expanded clone.

-	-	TRBV4-2	TRBJ1-1	TGTGCCAGCAGCCAAGATTTGGAGGAAAAAGCTTTCTTT	CASSQDLEEKAFF
-	TRBD1	TRBV6-5	TRBJ1-1	TGTGCCAGCTTCGGACAGGGGAGGAACACTGAAGCTTTCTTT	CASFGQGRNTEAFF
-	TRBD1	TRBV28	TRBJ1-5	TGTGCCAGCAGTTTAACCGGGACAGAGGGTCAGCCCCAGCATTTT	CASSLTGTEGQPQHF
-	TRBD2	TRBV7-3	TRBJ2-7	TGTGCCAGCAGCTCAACCGGGAGGGGCAAGCAGTACTTC	CASSSTGRGKQYF
-	TRBD2	TRBV4-1	TRBJ2-5	TGCGCCAGCAGCTCCTGGGCCACTAGCGGGGAAGAGACCCAGTACTTC	CASSSWATSGEETQYF
-	-	TRBV4-2	TRBJ2-4	TGTGCCAGCAGCCAGAGCATGGCAGCGGCCAAAAACATTCAGTACTTC	CASSQSMAAAKNIQYF
-	-	TRBV19	TRBJ2-2	TGTGCCAGTAGTATTTCTCGGTCGACCGGGGAGCTGTTTTTT	CASSISRSTGELFF
-	-	TRBV7-9	TRBJ1-5	TGTGCCAGCAGCTTAGGGCAGAATCAGCCCCAGCATTTT	CASSLGQNQPQHF
-	TRBD1	TRBV28	TRBJ1-1	TGTGCCAGCAGTTTATGGGGACAGGACAACACTGAAGCTTTCTTT	CASSLWGQDNTEAFF
-	-	TRBV7-8	TRBJ2-3	TGTGCCAGCAGCTTAGCTGGGGCAGATACGCAGTATTTT	CASSLAGADTQYF
-	TRBD1	TRBV30	TRBJ2-5	TGTGCCTGGAGTGTTTCACAGGGGGCGCTTGAGCAGTACTTC	CAWSVSQGALEQYF
few	TRBD2	TRBV6-6	TRBJ2-3	TGTGCCAGCAGACCCCCTAGCGGGATGACGAGTACGCAGTATTTT	CASRPPSGMTSTQYF
-	-	TRBV7-9	TRBJ2-3	TGTGCCAGCAGCCCAGGGGCCCCCCCAGATACGCAGTATTTT	CASSPGAPPDTQYF
-	-	TRBV5-6	TRBJ1-4	TGTGCCAGCAGCTTGGGCCCCCCCAGGCCAACTAATGAAAAACTGTTTTTT	CASSLGPPRPTNEKLFF
-	-	TRBV14	TRBJ2-1	TGTGCCAGCAGCTACGGGCCGCCAGCCTACAATGAGCAGTTCTTC	CASSYGPPAYNEQFF
-	TRBD1	TRBV7-8	TRBJ2-5	TGTGCCAGCAGCTTAAATCAGGGGGAAGAGACCCAGTACTTC	CASSLNQGEETQYF
-	-	TRBV28	TRBJ2-2	TGTGCCAGCAGAATGGGGGGACAGCAGTCGACCGGGGAGCTGTTTTTT	CASRMGGQQSTGELFF
-	-	TRBV29-1	TRBJ1-1	TGCAGCGTTGAAGTGGGTGGTGGCACTGAAGCTTTCTTT	CSVEVGGGTEAFF
once	TRBD1	TRBV5-1	TRBJ1-2	TGCGCCAGCAGCTTCGACAGGGAGCGGGGCTACACCTTC	CASSFDRERGYTF
-	TRBD2	TRBV29-1	TRBJ2-7	TGCAGCGTTGAAGGGCTAGCGGGCCGTTACGAGCAGTACTTC	CSVEGLAGRYEQYF
-	-	TRBV20-1	TRBJ2-7	TGCAGTGCTAGCTTCGGGCGGGGCCCCTACTTC	CSASFGRGPYF
-	TRBD2	TRBV9	TRBJ2-6	TGTGCCAGCAGCGTAACGCTAGCGGGGTTCTCTGGGGCCAACGTCCTGACTTTC	CASSVTLAGFSGANVLTF
-	-	TRBV18	TRBJ2-2	TGTGCCAGCTCACCACCGCGTCTTATTGAAAGGGGGGAGCTGTTTTTT	CASSPPRLIERGELFF
-	-	TRBV6-1	TRBJ1-6	TGTGCCAGCAGCACCGGGCCGAATTCACCCCTCCACTTT	CASSTGPNSPLHF
-	-	TRBV7-2	TRBJ1-4	TGTGCCAGCAGCTTAGATTGGGTTGGAGCGGAACTGTTTTTT	CASSLDWVGAELFF
few	TRBD1	TRBV10-3	TRBJ1-1	TGTGCCATCAGCTTCCAGGGGGGGGGCACTGAAGCTTTCTTT	CAISFQGGGTEAFF
-	TRBD1	TRBV19	TRBJ1-5	TGTGCCACCGTCGACAGGGTTGATCAGCCCCAGCATTTT	CATVDRVDQPQHF
-	-	TRBV7-8	TRBJ2-7	TGTGCCAGCAGCCTAATGAGGGAGGGGGGCGAGCAGTACTTC	CASSLMREGGEQYF
-	-	TRBV12-5	TRBJ2-5	TGTGCTAGTGGTACAACCCGGGCTCAGTACTTC	CASGTTRAQYF
few	-	TRBV19	TRBJ1-1	TGTGCCAGTAGTATTCATCTGGGGTTCACTGAAGCTTTCTTT	CASSIHLGFTEAFF
-	-	TRBV7-8	TRBJ1-1	TGTGCCAGCAGCTTATTGGTGGACAGAGAAGCTTTCTTT	CASSLLVDREAFF
-	-	TRBV7-9	TRBJ2-7	TGTGCCAGCAGCTCCCTTCGGGGGTCCATCTCCTACGAGCAGTACTTC	CASSSLRGSISYEQYF
-	TRBD2	TRBV27	TRBJ2-4	TGTGCCAGCAGGCCAGATCCCATCAAGACTAGCGGGAGAATGAACATTCAGTACTTC	CASRPDPIKTSGRMNIQYF
many	-	TRBV5-6	TRBJ1-2	TGTGCCAGCAGCAACCCCTTCGGGCGGTCTGGCTACACCTTC	CASSNPFGRSGYTF
-	-	TRBV2	TRBJ2-3	TGTGCCAGCGGAAAGACAGGATCCACAGATACGCAGTATTTT	CASGKTGSTDTQYF
-	TRBD1	TRBV5-5	TRBJ2-7	TGTGCCAGCAGCATACAAACAGGGGGCGTAAGGACCGAGCAGTACTTC	CASSIQTGGVRTEQYF
-	-	TRBV28	TRBJ1-2	TGTGCCAGCAGTTTAATCGGAGCCTACTATGGCTACACCTTC	CASSLIGAYYGYTF
-	-	TRBV6-5	TRBJ1-5	TGTGCCAGCACCTCGTTGGTAGGGCTCAGCCAGCCCCAGCATTTT	CASTSLVGLSQPQHF
-	TRBD2	TRBV5-4	TRBJ2-5	TGTGCCAGCAGCTTGGGCGGGAGAGGAGAGACCCAGTACTTC	CASSLGGRGETQYF
-	TRBD1	TRBV19	TRBJ2-1	TGTGCCAGCACGCGGACAGGCGGGCGCAATGAGCAGTTCTTC	CASTRTGGRNEQFF
few	-	TRBV19	TRBJ2-7	TGTGCCAGTAGTATAGGGCAGGGGCTCTCCTACGAGCAGTACTTC	CASSIGQGLSYEQYF
few	TRBD1	TRBV9	TRBJ1-1	TGTGCCTCCGGGACAGGGCTGAACACTGAAGCTTTCTTT	CASGTGLNTEAFF
-	TRBD2	TRBV19	TRBJ2-5	TGTGCCAGTAGTCAAAGCGGGGTCGGGCGGGAGACCCAGTACTTC	CASSQSGVGRETQYF
-	-	TRBV2	TRBJ2-1	TGTGCCAGTCTTAGGGACCGGAGGGGAAATGAGCAGTTCTTC	CASLRDRRGNEQFF
-	-	TRBV5-1	TRBJ2-3	TGCGCCAGCAGCTTGGACGATACGCAGTATTTT	CASSLDDTQYF
-	-	TRBV4-3	TRBJ1-1	TGCGCCAGCAGCCAACACCTGGGTCGAGGGATGAACACTGAAGCTTTCTTT	CASSQHLGRGMNTEAFF
-	-	TRBV29-1	TRBJ1-1	TGCAGCGCCGGTTTGGTAAACACTGAAGCTTTCTTT	CSAGLVNTEAFF